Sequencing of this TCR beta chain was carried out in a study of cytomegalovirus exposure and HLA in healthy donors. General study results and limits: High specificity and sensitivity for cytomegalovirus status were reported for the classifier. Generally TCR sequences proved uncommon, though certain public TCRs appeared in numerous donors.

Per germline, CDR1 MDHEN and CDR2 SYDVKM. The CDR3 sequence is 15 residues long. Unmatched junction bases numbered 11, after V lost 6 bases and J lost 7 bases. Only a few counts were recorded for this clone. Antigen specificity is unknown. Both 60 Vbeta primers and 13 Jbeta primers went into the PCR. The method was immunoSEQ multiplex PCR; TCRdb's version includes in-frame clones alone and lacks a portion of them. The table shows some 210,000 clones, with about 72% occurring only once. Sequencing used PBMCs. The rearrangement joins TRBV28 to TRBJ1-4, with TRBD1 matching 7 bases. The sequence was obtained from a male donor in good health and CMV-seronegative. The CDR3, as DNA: TGTGCCAGCAGGTCCTCAGGGGGTGGTCTTGAAAAACTGTTTTTT. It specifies CASRSSGGGLEKLFF.